This TCR beta chain comes out of a study of PD-1 blockade in classical Hodgkin lymphoma. Turning to the study itself: Patients were dosed intravenously with nivolumab at 3 mg/kg every 2 weeks. Points from the study as a whole: CD4+ TCR diversity climbed significantly by C4D1, unlike CD8+ TCR diversity. Diversity similar to that of newly diagnosed patients was seen at baseline in complete responders.

With 3 bases clipped from V and 2 bases from J, the junction kept 0 bases outside the gene matches. The V gene's germline CDR1 is SGHDN and CDR2 FVKESK. The CDR3 runs to 15 residues. Clones were read by immunoSEQ multiplex PCR, and TCRdb kept only the in-frame ones, dropping some. The table has approximately 44,000 clones, approximately 71% seen once. A note on this clone: The antigen is not known.

Regarding time point: cycle 4 day 1 (C4D1), after less than 7 weeks of nivolumab. No patient escaped relapse after autologous stem cell transplantation, and brentuximab vedotin exposure varied. Classification of best responses gave complete response, partial response or progressive disease. This rearrangement joins TRBV14 to TRBJ2-1, with 11 bases that match TRBD1. The sequencing used peripheral blood mononuclear cells (PBMCs), collected before the fourth cycle of nivolumab. The source is a human donor with classical Hodgkin lymphoma. CDR3 sequence reads: CASSQGQGAYNEQFF. In nucleotides, the CDR3 is TGTGCCAGCAGCCAGGGACAGGGGGCCTACAATGAGCAGTTCTTC.